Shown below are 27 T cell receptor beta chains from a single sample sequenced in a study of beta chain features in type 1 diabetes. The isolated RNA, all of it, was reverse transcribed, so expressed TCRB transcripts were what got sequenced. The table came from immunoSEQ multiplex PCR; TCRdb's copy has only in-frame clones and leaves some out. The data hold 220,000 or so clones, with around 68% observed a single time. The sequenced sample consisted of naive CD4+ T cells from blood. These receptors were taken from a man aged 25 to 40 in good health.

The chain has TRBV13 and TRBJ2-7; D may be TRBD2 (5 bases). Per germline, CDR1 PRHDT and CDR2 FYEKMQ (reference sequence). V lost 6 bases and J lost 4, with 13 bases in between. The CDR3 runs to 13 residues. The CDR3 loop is CASSSLRGYEQYF. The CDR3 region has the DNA TGTGCCAGCAGTTCCCTCCGGGGTTACGAGCAGTACTTC.

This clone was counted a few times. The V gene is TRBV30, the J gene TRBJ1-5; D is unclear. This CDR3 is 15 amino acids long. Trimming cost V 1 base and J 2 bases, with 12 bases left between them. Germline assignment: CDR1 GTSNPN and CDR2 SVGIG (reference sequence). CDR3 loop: CAWSANPYRNQPQHF. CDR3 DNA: TGTGCCTGGAGTGCTAATCCATACCGCAATCAGCCCCAGCATTTT.

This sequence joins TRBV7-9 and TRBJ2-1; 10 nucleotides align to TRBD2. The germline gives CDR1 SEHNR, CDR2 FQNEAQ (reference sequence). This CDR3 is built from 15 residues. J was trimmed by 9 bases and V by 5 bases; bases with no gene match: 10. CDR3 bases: TGTGCCAGCAGCCAAACTAGCGGGATGATGGGTGAGCAGTTCTTC. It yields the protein CASSQTSGMMGEQFF.

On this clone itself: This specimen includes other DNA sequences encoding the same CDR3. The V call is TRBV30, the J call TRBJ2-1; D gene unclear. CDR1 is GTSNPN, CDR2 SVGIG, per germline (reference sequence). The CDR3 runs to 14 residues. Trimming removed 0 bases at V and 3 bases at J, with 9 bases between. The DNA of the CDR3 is TGTGCCTGGAGTGTGGGAAAGAGCTACAATGAGCAGTTCTTC. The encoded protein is CAWSVGKSYNEQFF.

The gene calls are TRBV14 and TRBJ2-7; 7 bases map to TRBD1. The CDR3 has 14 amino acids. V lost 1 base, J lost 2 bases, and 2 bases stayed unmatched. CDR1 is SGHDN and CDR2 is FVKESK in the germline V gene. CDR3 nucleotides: TGTGCCAGCAGCCAAGGACAGGGCCCCTACGAGCAGTACTTC. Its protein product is CASSQGQGPYEQYF.

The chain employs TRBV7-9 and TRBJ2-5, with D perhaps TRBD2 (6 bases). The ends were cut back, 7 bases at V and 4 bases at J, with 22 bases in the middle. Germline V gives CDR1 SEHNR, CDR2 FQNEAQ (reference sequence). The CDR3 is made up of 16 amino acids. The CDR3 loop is CASTPNRRAGRETQYF. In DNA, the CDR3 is TGTGCCAGCACCCCAAACCGGAGGGCCGGTCGAGAGACCCAGTACTTC.

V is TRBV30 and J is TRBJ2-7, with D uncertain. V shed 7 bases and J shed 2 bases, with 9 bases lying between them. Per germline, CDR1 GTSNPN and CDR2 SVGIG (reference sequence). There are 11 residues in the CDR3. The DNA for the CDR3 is TGTGCCTCGGCGGCTGCCTACGAGCAGTACTTC. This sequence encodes CASAAAYEQYF.

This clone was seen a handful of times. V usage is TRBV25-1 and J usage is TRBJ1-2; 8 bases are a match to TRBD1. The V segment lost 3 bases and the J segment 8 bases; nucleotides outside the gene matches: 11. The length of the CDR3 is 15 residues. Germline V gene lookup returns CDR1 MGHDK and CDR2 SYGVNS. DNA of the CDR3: TGTGCCAGCAGTGAGGGGCAGCACAGGGGGACCGGCTACACCTTC. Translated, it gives CASSEGQHRGTGYTF.

CDR3 amino acids: CASSLQELAGETQYF. The CDR3 DNA reads TGTGCCAGCAGCTTACAAGAACTAGCGGGGGAGACCCAGTACTTC. This rearrangement joins TRBV7-2 to TRBJ2-5, with TRBD2 matching 10 bases. This CDR3 is 15 amino acids long. Germline lookup yields CDR1 SGHTA and CDR2 FQGNSA. Unmatched junction bases numbered 5, after V lost 2 bases and J lost 5 bases.

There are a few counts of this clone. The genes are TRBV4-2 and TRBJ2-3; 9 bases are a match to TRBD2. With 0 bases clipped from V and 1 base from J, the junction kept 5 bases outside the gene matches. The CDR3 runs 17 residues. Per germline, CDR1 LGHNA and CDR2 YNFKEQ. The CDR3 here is CASSQDWASGGTDTQYF. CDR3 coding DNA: TGTGCCAGCAGCCAAGATTGGGCTAGCGGGGGCACAGATACGCAGTATTTT.

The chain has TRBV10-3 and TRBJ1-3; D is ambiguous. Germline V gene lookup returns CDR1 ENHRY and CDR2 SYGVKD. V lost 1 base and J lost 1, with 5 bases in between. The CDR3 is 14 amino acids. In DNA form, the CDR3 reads TGTGCCATCAGTGAGTTCGGTTCTGGAAACACCATATATTTT. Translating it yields CAISEFGSGNTIYF.

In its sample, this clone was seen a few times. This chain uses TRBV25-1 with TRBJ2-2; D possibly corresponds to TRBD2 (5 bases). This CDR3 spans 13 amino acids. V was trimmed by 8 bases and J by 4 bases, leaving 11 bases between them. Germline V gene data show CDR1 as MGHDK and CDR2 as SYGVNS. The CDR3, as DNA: TGTGCCAGCCCCGGTGGGAGCACCGGGGAGCTGTTTTTT. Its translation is CASPGGSTGELFF.

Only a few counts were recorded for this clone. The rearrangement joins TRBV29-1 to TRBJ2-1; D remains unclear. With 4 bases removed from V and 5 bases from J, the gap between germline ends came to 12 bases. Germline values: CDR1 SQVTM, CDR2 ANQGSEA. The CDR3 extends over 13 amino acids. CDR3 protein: CSVGRKSDNEQFF. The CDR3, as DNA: TGCAGCGTTGGCAGGAAGTCCGACAATGAGCAGTTCTTC.

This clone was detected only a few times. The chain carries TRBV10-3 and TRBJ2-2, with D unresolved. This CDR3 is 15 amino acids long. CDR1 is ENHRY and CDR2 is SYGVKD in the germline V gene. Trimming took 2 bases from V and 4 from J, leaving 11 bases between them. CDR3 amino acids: CAISEHGRLTGELFF. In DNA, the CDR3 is TGTGCCATCAGTGAGCACGGGCGGCTCACCGGGGAGCTGTTTTTT.

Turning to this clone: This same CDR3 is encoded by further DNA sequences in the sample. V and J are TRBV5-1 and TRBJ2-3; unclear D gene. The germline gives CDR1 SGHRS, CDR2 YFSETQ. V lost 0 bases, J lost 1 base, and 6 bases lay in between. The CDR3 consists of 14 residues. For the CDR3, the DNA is TGCGCCAGCAGCTTGGAGCAGGGCACAGATACGCAGTATTTT. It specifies CASSLEQGTDTQYF. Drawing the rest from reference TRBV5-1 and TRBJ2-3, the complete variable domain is KAGVTQTPRYLIKTRGQQVTLSCSPISGHRSVSWYQQTPGQGLQFLFEYFSETQRNKGNFPGRFSGRQFSNSRSEMNVSTLELGDSALYLCASSLEQGTDTQYFGPGTRLTVL.

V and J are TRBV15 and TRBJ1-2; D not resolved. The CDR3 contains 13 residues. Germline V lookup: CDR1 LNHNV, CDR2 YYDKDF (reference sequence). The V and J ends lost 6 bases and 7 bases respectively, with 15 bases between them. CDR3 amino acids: CATSPDVGSGYTF. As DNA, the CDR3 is TGTGCCACCAGTCCGGACGTTGGGAGTGGCTACACCTTC.

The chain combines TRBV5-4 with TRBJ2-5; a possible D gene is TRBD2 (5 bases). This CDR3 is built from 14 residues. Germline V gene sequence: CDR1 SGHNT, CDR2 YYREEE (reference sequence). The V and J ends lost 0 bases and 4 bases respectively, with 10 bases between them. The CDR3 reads CASSLVASRETQYF. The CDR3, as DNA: TGTGCCAGCAGCTTGGTGGCTAGCCGAGAGACCCAGTACTTC.

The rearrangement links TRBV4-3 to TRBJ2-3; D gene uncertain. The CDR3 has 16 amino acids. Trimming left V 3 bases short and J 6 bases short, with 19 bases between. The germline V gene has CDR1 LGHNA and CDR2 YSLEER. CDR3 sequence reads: CASSQTGLARWDTQYF. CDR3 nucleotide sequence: TGCGCCAGCAGCCAGACCGGGCTGGCTAGGTGGGATACGCAGTATTTT.

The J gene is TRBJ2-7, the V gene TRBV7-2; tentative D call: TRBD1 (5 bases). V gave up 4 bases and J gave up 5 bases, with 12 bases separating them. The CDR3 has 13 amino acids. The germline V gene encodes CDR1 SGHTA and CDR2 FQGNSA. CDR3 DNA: TGTGCCAGCAGCTCTTTCACAGGAAACGAGCAGTACTTC. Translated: CASSSFTGNEQYF.

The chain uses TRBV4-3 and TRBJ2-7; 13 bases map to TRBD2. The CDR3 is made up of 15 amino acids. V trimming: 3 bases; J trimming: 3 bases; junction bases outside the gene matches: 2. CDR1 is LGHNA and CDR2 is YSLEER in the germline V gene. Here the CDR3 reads CASSQGLAGYYEQYF. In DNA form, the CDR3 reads TGCGCCAGCAGCCAGGGACTAGCGGGATACTACGAGCAGTACTTC.

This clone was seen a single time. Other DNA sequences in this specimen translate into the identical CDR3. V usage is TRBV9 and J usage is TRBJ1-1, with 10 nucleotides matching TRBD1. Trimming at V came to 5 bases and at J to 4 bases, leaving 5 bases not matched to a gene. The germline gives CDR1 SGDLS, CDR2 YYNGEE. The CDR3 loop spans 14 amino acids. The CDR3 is CASSARTGGTEAFF. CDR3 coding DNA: TGTGCCAGCAGTGCAAGGACAGGGGGCACTGAAGCTTTCTTT.

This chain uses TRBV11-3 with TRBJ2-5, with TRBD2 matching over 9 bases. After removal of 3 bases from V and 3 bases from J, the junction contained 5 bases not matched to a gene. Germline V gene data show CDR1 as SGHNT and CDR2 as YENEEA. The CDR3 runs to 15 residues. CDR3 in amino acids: CASSFGRTSEETQYF. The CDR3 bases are TGTGCCAGCAGCTTCGGCCGGACTAGCGAAGAGACCCAGTACTTC. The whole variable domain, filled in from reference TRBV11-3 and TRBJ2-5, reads EAGVVQSPRYKIIEKKQPVAFWCNPISGHNTLYWYLQNLGQGPELLIRYENEEAVDDSQLPKDRFSAERLKGVDSTLKIQPAELGDSAVYLCASSFGRTSEETQYFGPGTRLLVL.

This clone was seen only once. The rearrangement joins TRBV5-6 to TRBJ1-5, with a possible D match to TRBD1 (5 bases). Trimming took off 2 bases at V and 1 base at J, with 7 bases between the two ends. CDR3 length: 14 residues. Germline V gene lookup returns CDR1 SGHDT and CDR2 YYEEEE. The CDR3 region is CASSFYRSNQPQHF. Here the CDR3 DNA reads TGTGCCAGCAGCTTTTACAGGAGCAATCAGCCCCAGCATTTT.

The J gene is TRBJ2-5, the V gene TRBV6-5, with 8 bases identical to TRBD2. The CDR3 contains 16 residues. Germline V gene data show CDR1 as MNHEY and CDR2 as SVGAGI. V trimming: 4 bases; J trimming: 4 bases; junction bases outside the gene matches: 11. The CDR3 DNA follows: TGTGCCAGCAGTTCCAAAACTAGCGGCTCATTAGAGACCCAGTACTTC. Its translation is CASSSKTSGSLETQYF.

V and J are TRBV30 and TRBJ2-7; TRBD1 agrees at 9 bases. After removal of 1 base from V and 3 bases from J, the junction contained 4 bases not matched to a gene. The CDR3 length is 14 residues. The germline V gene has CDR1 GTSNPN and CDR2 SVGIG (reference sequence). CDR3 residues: CAWSGTGVNYEQYF. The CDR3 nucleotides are TGTGCCTGGAGTGGGACAGGGGTTAACTACGAGCAGTACTTC.

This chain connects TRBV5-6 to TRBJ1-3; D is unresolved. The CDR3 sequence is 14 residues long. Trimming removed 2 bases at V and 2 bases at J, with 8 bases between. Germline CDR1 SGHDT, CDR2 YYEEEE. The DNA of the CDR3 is TGTGCCAGCAGCTTACTGGGAGCTGGAAACACCATATATTTT. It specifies CASSLLGAGNTIYF.

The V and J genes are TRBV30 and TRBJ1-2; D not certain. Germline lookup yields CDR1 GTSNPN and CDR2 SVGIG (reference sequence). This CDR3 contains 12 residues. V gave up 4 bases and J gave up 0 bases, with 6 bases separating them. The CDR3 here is CAWTSTNYGYTF. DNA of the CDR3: TGTGCCTGGACATCTACTAACTATGGCTACACCTTC.